This TCR beta chain is drawn from a study of OX40 agonist ivuxolimab in advanced cancers. Findings and caveats of the study: With doses of 0.1 to 3.0 mg/kg, CD4+ and CD8+ blood T cells had undergone clonal expansion by week 6.

On this clone itself: Its antigen is not identified.

With autoimmune disease history or systemic immunosuppression, patients were excluded. Measured with immunoSEQ multiplex PCR; TCRdb has only the in-frame clones, and not every one. Among about 32,000 clones, roughly 76% were seen once, and the ten largest hold about 20%. The source of this sequence is an adult with an advanced solid tumor such as melanoma, head and neck, liver or kidney cancer. Sequencing was performed on CD4+ or CD8+ T cells sorted from blood, taken in a trial of the OX40 agonist ivuxolimab.

DNA of the CDR3: TGTGCCAGCTCACCGACCCGTGGTGAAGCTTTCTTT. Translating it yields CASSPTRGEAFF. The V and J genes are TRBV18 and TRBJ1-1; D is uncertain. This CDR3 contains 12 residues. The germline V gene encodes CDR1 KGHSH and CDR2 LQKENI. Trimming stripped 3 bases from V and 7 bases from J, with 9 bases between.